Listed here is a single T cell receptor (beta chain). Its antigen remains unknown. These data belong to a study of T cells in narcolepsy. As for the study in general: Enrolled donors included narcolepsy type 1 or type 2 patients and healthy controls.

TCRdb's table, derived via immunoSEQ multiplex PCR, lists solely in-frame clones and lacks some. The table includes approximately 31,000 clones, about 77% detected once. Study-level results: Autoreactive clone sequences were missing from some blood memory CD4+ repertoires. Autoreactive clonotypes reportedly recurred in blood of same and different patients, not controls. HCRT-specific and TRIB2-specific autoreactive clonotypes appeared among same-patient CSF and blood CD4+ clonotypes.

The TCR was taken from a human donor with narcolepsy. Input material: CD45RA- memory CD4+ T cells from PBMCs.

In DNA form, the CDR3 reads TGTGCCTGGAGTCAAGATCTGGGGCAGCCCCAGCATTTT. It yields the protein CAWSQDLGQPQHF. This chain uses TRBV30 with TRBJ1-5; D call uncertain. Trimming cost V 2 bases and J 7 bases, with 12 bases left between them. Germline assignment: CDR1 GTSNPN and CDR2 SVGIG (reference sequence). CDR3 size: 13 residues. Full variable domain (outside the CDR3, taken from reference TRBV30 and TRBJ1-5): SQTIHQWPATLVQPVGSPLSLECTVEGTSNPNLYWYRQAAGRGLQLLFYSVGIGQISSEVPQNLSASRPQDRQFILSSKKLLLSDSGFYLCAWSQDLGQPQHFGDGTRLSIL.